This T cell receptor (beta chain) was documented in a study of early T cells in non-severe SARS-CoV-2 infection. Study-wide context: Sequencing used unsorted whole-blood bulk RNA, so chains lack pairing.

Study-wide points: Anti-spike CD8 specificities were favored by VDJdb matching, whose results missed private and CD4 specificities.

CDR1 and CDR2 from the germline V gene are SEHNR and FQNEAQ (reference sequence). There are 12 residues in the CDR3. Trimming stripped 5 bases from V and 10 bases from J, with 14 bases between. Unique molecular identifiers were affixed to single, distinct cDNA molecules. TCRdb used MiXCR to reprocess the 5' RACE reads, holding one entry per CDR3 protein. The repertoire holds 37,000 or so distinct CDR3 sequences, with 5.5% to 7.5% as singletons. This clonotype was seen ten or more times. Its antigen is currently unknown. The sequencing input was whole blood. This chain connects TRBV7-9 to TRBJ1-1; a possible D gene is TRBD1 (6 bases). The TCR was taken from an adult who was a healthcare worker with PCR-confirmed SARS-CoV-2 infection or an uninfected control (not recorded which). In DNA form, the CDR3 reads TGTGCCAGCAGCACCCACAGGGAGCGAGCTTTCTTT. Translation gives CASSTHRERAFF.